This TCR beta chain was sequenced for a study of blood T cell repertoires in COVID-19. Across the study: Samples of COVID-19 (acute and convalescent) were obtained from the United States, Italy and Spain. T cells, B-cell-depleted T cells, or PBMCs supplied cDNA or gDNA.

After removal of 4 bases from V and 1 base from J, the junction contained 1 base not matched to a gene. CDR3 length equals 15 residues. Germline V gives CDR1 SGHTA, CDR2 FQGNSA. Original methodology: Reference gene primer amplification in the assay estimated nucleated cell counts. Data came from immunoSEQ multiplex PCR; TCRdb stores just in-frame clones and leaves some out. V and J calls and clone size follow that table, whereas D and trimming were derived from the DNA. The table includes about 150,000 clones, approximately 90% detected once. The J gene is TRBJ2-3, the V gene TRBV7-2; 11 bases align to TRBD2. Source material: peripheral blood. The receptor's source is a woman in her 70s with acute or convalescent COVID-19. The DNA for the CDR3 is TGTGCCAGCAGCTCTAGCGGGGGGCGCACAGATACGCAGTATTTT. As protein: CASSSSGGRTDTQYF.